This T cell receptor beta chain was documented in a study of T-cell reconstitution after alpha-beta-depleted transplantation in children. Trimming took off 6 bases at V and 8 bases at J, with 8 bases between the two ends. CDR3 length: 11 amino acids. Germline lookup yields CDR1 SNHLY and CDR2 FYNNEI. Many counts were recorded for this clonotype. As it was prepared, the TCRbeta library received unique molecular identifiers. TCRdb itself ran the PCR reads through MiXCR, one entry per CDR3 protein. The sample consists of more than 300,000 distinct CDR3 sequences, around 16% of them appearing once. The chain joins TRBV2 to TRBJ2-1; D ambiguous. The sequencing used PBMCs, mostly from graft donor cells, collected 360 days after TCRalphabeta/CD19-depleted stem cell transplant. The receptor's source is a male patient between 2 and 9 years old who had a stem cell transplant for acute lymphoblastic leukemia, so the T cells may come from the graft donor. Here the CDR3 reads CASRRNYEQFF. In DNA form, the CDR3 reads TGTGCCAGCAGAAGGAACTATGAGCAGTTCTTC.